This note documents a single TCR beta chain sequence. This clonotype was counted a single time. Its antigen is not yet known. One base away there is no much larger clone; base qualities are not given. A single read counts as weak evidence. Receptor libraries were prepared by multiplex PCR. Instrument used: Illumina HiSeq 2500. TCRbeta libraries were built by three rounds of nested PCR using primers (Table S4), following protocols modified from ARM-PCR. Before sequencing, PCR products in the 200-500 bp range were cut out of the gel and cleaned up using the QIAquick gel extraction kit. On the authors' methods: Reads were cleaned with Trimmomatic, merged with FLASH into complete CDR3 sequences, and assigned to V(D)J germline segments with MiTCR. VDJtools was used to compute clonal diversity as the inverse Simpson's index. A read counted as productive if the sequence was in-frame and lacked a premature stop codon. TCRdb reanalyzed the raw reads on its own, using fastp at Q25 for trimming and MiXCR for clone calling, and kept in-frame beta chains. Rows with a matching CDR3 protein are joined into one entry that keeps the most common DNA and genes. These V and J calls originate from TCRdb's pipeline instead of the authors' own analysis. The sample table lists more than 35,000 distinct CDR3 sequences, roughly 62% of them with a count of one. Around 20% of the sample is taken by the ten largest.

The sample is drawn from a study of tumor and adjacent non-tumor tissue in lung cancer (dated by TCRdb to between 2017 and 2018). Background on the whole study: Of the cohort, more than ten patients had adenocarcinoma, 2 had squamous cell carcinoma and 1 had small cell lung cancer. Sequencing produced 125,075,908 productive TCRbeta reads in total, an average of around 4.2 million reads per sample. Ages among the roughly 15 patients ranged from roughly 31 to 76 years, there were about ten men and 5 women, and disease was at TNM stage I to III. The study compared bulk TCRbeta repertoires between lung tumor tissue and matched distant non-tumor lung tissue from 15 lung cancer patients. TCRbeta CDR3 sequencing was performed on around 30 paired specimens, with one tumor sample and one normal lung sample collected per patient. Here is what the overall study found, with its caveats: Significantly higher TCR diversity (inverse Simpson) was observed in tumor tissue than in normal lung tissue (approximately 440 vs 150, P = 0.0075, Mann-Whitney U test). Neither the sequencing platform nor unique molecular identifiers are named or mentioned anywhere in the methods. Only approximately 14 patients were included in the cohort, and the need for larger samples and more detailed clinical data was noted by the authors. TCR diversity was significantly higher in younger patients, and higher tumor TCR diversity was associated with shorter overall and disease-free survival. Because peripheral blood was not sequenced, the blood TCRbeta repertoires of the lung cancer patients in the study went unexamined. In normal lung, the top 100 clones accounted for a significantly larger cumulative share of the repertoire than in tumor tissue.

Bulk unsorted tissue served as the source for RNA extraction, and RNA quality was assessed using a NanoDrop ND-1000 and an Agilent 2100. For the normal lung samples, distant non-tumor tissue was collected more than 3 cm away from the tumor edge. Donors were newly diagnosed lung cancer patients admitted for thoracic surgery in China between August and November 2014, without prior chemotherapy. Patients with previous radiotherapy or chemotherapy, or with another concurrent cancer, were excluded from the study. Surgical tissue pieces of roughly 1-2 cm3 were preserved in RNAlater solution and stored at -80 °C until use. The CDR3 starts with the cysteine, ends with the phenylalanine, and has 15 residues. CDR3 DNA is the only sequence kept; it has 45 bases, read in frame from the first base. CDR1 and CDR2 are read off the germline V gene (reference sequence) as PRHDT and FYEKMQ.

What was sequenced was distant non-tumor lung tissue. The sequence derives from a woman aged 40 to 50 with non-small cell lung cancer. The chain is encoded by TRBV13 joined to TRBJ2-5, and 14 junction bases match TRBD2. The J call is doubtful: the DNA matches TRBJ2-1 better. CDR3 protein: CASSLGGLAGETQFF. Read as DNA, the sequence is TGTGCCAGCAGCTTAGGGGGACTAGCGGGAGAGACCCAGTTCTTC.